Presented here are 26 T cell receptor beta chains from one specimen sequenced in a study of cytomegalovirus exposure and HLA in healthy donors (dated by TCRdb to about 2017). Receptor amplification or capture employed the immunoSEQ multiplex PCR assay. For the multiplex PCR, a mixture combining 60 forward primers for TCR Vbeta segments and 13 reverse primers for TCR Jbeta segments was used. The table comes from immuneACCESS by way of TCRdb, which keeps in-frame sequences with V and J called. Part of the clones is missing from these tables; in studies checked, under half for an unresolved V gene and the rest for unknown reasons. The sample has about 98,000 clones on record, around 60% of them singletons. Clones ranked in the top ten supply under 5.5% of the sample. Sequencing was carried out using PBMCs. These receptors all come from a human donor in good health.

The V call is TRBV4-1, the J call TRBJ2-1; 8 nucleotides agree with TRBD2. The CDR3 spans 15 residues. Germline V lookup: CDR1 MGHRA, CDR2 YSYEKL. V was pared by 0 bases and J by 7 bases, with 5 bases of the junction left unmatched. Here the CDR3 reads CASSQDSGTINEQFF. In DNA, the CDR3 is TGCGCCAGCAGCCAAGATAGCGGGACGATAAATGAGCAGTTCTTC.

The chain carries TRBV19 and TRBJ1-5, with D perhaps matching TRBD1 (5 bases). The germline V gene encodes CDR1 LNHDA and CDR2 SQIVND (reference sequence). This CDR3 comprises 14 residues. V shed 6 bases and J shed 0 bases, with 9 bases lying between them. CDR3 amino acids: CASRQDYSNQPQHF. The CDR3 nucleotides are TGTGCCAGTAGACAGGATTATAGCAATCAGCCCCAGCATTTT. The full variable domain, its missing parts supplied by reference TRBV19 and TRBJ1-5, is DGGITQSPKYLFRKEGQNVTLSCEQNLNHDAMYWYRQDPGQGLRLIYYSQIVNDFQKGDIAEGYSVSREKKESFPLTVTSAQKNPTAFYLCASRQDYSNQPQHFGDGTRLSIL.

This clone was observed a few times. V gene TRBV7-2 combines with J gene TRBJ2-2; tentatively, D is TRBD1 (6 bases). The germline V gene encodes CDR1 SGHTA and CDR2 FQGNSA. The CDR3 is made up of 14 amino acids. V was pared by 6 bases and J by 1 base, with 9 bases between. The CDR3 here is CASSTTGNTGELFF. CDR3 DNA: TGTGCCAGCAGTACGACAGGGAACACCGGGGAGCTGTTTTTT.

This clone was seen more than once but under ten times. CDR3 protein: CASRLQGELNTGELFF. For the CDR3, the DNA is TGTGCCAGCAGATTACAGGGGGAGTTGAACACCGGGGAGCTGTTTTTT. The V and J genes are TRBV7-9 and TRBJ2-2, with 8 bases matching TRBD1. The germline V gene encodes CDR1 SEHNR and CDR2 FQNEAQ (reference sequence). The ends lost 6 bases at V and 1 base at J; junction bases unmatched: 7. This CDR3 spans 16 amino acids.

This sequence joins TRBV19 and TRBJ2-5, with 10 bases fitting TRBD1. V shed 4 bases and J 0 bases; nucleotides not matched to a gene: 5. This CDR3 is built from 16 residues. Per the germline V gene, CDR1 is LNHDA and CDR2 is SQIVND (reference sequence). The CDR3, as DNA: TGTGCCAGTAGTAAGGGGACAGGGGCGTACCAAGAGACCCAGTACTTC. This encodes CASSKGTGAYQETQYF. Looking up the rest from reference TRBV19 and TRBJ2-5 gives the full variable domain: DGGITQSPKYLFRKEGQNVTLSCEQNLNHDAMYWYRQDPGQGLRLIYYSQIVNDFQKGDIAEGYSVSREKKESFPLTVTSAQKNPTAFYLCASSKGTGAYQETQYFGPGTRLLVL.

CDR3 sequence reads: CASSPTGGSMNTEAFF. The CDR3 DNA is TGTGCCAGCTCACCTACGGGGGGGAGCATGAACACTGAAGCTTTCTTT. The genes are TRBV18 and TRBJ1-1; a weak D match, TRBD1 (5 bases). The CDR3 length is 16 residues. The V gene's germline CDR1 is KGHSH and CDR2 LQKENI. Trimming removed 3 bases at V and 0 bases at J, with 14 bases between.

The V and J genes are TRBV18 and TRBJ1-4; the match to TRBD1 covers 7 bases. In germline, CDR1 is KGHSH, CDR2 LQKENI. The CDR3 length is 14 residues. The V gene end was trimmed by 2 bases and the J gene end by 7 bases; junction bases not matched to a gene: 4. The CDR3 sequence is CASSPDREVEKLFF. In DNA, the CDR3 is TGTGCCAGCTCACCAGACAGGGAGGTTGAAAAACTGTTTTTT. Based on the CDR3 plus reference TRBV18 and TRBJ1-4, the full variable domain is NAGVMQNPRHLVRRRGQEARLRCSPMKGHSHVYWYRQLPEEGLKFMVYLQKENIIDESGMPKERFSAEFPKEGPSILRIQQVVRGDSAAYFCASSPDREVEKLFFGSGTQLSVL.

V is TRBV5-1 and J is TRBJ1-1; 9 bases map to TRBD1. J gave up 1 base and V 4 bases, and 5 bases lay outside the gene matches. CDR1 and CDR2 from the germline V gene are SGHRS and YFSETQ. CDR3 length: 15 residues. CDR3: CASSHPGQGNTEAFF. In DNA form, the CDR3 reads TGCGCCAGCAGCCACCCGGGACAGGGGAACACTGAAGCTTTCTTT.

The chain has TRBV28 and TRBJ2-7; 7 bases are shared with TRBD2. With 0 bases clipped from V and 5 bases from J, the junction kept 10 bases outside the gene matches. CDR1 is MDHEN and CDR2 is SYDVKM in the germline V gene. The CDR3 is 16 residues long. CDR3 nucleotides: TGTGCCAGCAGTTTATGGGGGGTCAGCGGGAAACACGAGCAGTACTTC. Its translation is CASSLWGVSGKHEQYF.

This clone was counted a few times. The V gene is TRBV6-6, the J gene TRBJ2-2; 7 nucleotides align to TRBD2. Germline trimming cut 2 bases from V and 1 base from J; bases unmatched to any gene: 4. The germline CDR1 and CDR2 sequences are MNHNY and SVGAGI (reference sequence). The CDR3 totals 16 residues. This CDR3 reads CASSYSGTQNTGELFF. As DNA, the CDR3 is TGTGCCAGCAGTTACAGCGGGACCCAGAACACCGGGGAGCTGTTTTTT.

This clone was counted a few times. The J gene is TRBJ1-2, the V gene TRBV9, with D unclear. CDR1 and CDR2 (germline): SGDLS, YYNGEE. Trimming shortened V by 0 bases and J by 2 bases, and 5 bases separated the two germline ends. This CDR3 has 13 amino acids. CDR3 DNA sequence: TGTGCCAGCAGCGTAGCTCTGAACTATGGCTACACCTTC. Amino acid sequence: CASSVALNYGYTF.

The chain joins TRBV7-2 to TRBJ2-7; 9 bases match TRBD1. The V gene's germline CDR1 is SGHTA and CDR2 FQGNSA. This CDR3 is 16 amino acids long. Trimming cost V 5 bases and J 3 bases; bases outside gene matches: 11. CDR3: CASSLVGGQGLYEQYF. The CDR3 DNA is TGTGCCAGCAGCCTAGTGGGAGGACAGGGGCTCTACGAGCAGTACTTC.

The chain combines TRBV27 with TRBJ2-7, with 9 bases that match TRBD1. The CDR3 is made up of 14 amino acids. In germline, CDR1 is MNHEY, CDR2 SMNVEV (reference sequence). Trimming at V came to 4 bases and at J to 3 bases, leaving 4 bases not matched to a gene. CDR3 DNA: TGTGCCAGCAGTTGGGACAGGGCCAACTACGAGCAGTACTTC. Its protein product is CASSWDRANYEQYF.

The chain joins TRBV7-9 to TRBJ2-1; TRBD1 is a possible D gene (5 bases). CDR1 is SEHNR, CDR2 FQNEAQ, per germline (reference sequence). The V end lost 4 bases, the J end lost 8 bases, and 15 bases lay between the germline ends. The CDR3 is 14 amino acids. In DNA, the CDR3 is TGTGCCAGCAGCTCAGGGATTCGGGCCTATGAGCAGTTCTTC. This translates into CASSSGIRAYEQFF. The whole variable domain, remainder taken from reference TRBV7-9 and TRBJ2-1, is DTGVSQNPRHKITKRGQNVTFRCDPISEHNRLYWYRQTLGQGPEFLTYFQNEAQLEKSRLLSDRFSAERPKGSFSTLEIQRTEQGDSAMYLCASSSGIRAYEQFFGPGTRLTVL.

The chain recombines TRBV28 with TRBJ2-7; 9 bases line up with TRBD2. The V gene's germline CDR1 is MDHEN and CDR2 SYDVKM. The CDR3 loop spans 15 amino acids. The ends lost 6 bases at V and 0 bases at J; junction bases unmatched: 6. The CDR3 loop reads CASSWGSGSSYEQYF. CDR3 sequence (DNA): TGTGCCAGCAGCTGGGGTAGCGGGAGCTCCTACGAGCAGTACTTC.

The chain links TRBV6-5 to TRBJ1-2, with TRBD1 identical over 8 bases. Germline V CDR1 and CDR2: MNHEY, SVGAGI. Unmatched junction bases numbered 8, after V lost 6 bases and J lost 8 bases. The CDR3 spans 13 residues. CDR3 nucleotides: TGTGCCAGCAGCCTGACAGGGGAGGTCGGCTACACCTTC. Its translation is CASSLTGEVGYTF.

This chain uses TRBV29-1 with TRBJ2-1; weak D call: TRBD1 (5 bases). V shed 7 bases and J shed 4 bases, with 14 bases lying between them. Germline lookup yields CDR1 SQVTM and CDR2 ANQGSEA. This CDR3 contains 13 residues. CDR3 in DNA: TGCAGCGGAACACAGGATCCTTACAATGAGCAGTTCTTC. Translation: CSGTQDPYNEQFF.

The chain recombines TRBV30 with TRBJ2-5; D is perhaps TRBD2 (6 bases). Germline V gene data show CDR1 as GTSNPN and CDR2 as SVGIG (reference sequence). The V and J ends lost 6 bases and 5 bases respectively, with 19 bases between them. The CDR3 contains 14 residues. The CDR3 loop reads CACTKSGSSETQYF. The CDR3 coding sequence is TGTGCCTGTACTAAATCCGGGAGTTCGGAGACCCAGTACTTC.

The chain joins TRBV30 to TRBJ1-6, with D perhaps matching TRBD1 (6 bases). CDR1 and CDR2 from the germline V gene are GTSNPN and SVGIG (reference sequence). V was clipped by 7 bases and J by 0 bases, with 13 bases between them. The CDR3 consists of 15 residues. The CDR3 reads CASTGHSSYNSPLHF. The CDR3 region has the DNA TGTGCCTCAACAGGGCACAGCTCCTATAATTCACCCCTCCACTTT.

This chain connects TRBV27 to TRBJ2-1, with 14 bases that match TRBD2. CDR3 length: 18 residues. Germline values: CDR1 MNHEY, CDR2 SMNVEV (reference sequence). V dropped 6 bases and J dropped 9; count of bases not matched to a gene: 16. The CDR3 protein is CASREFAGGTSGRVEQFF. For the CDR3, the DNA is TGTGCCAGCAGAGAGTTCGCGGGCGGGACTAGCGGGAGAGTTGAGCAGTTCTTC.

The chain combines TRBV2 with TRBJ2-2; D is uncertain. CDR1 SNHLY and CDR2 FYNNEI come from the germline V gene. V lost 3 bases and J lost 1, with 6 bases in between. This CDR3 is 14 amino acids long. This CDR3 reads CASSEPENTGELFF. DNA of the CDR3: TGTGCCAGCAGTGAGCCAGAGAACACCGGGGAGCTGTTTTTT.

The V gene is TRBV27, the J gene TRBJ2-7, with TRBD1 identical over 10 bases. Germline V lookup: CDR1 MNHEY, CDR2 SMNVEV (reference sequence). CDR3 length: 15 residues. The J segment lost 5 bases and the V segment lost 8 bases, leaving 12 bases of the junction unmatched. The CDR3 loop is CASQKGTGVWNEQYF. The CDR3 DNA reads as TGTGCCAGCCAAAAAGGGACAGGGGTATGGAACGAGCAGTACTTC.

This chain uses TRBV19 with TRBJ2-5, with 11 bases matching TRBD2. CDR3 length: 15 residues. Germline CDR1 LNHDA, CDR2 SQIVND (reference sequence). Trimming removed 6 bases from V and 2 bases from J; junction bases left unmatched: 5. CDR3 in amino acids: CASSPSGRRQETQYF. In DNA form, the CDR3 reads TGTGCCAGTAGCCCTAGCGGGAGGCGGCAAGAGACCCAGTACTTC.

For the CDR3, the DNA is TGTGCCAGCAGCCCCACCCTCGGCGGGCGTAACAACGAGCAGTACTTC. Protein product: CASSPTLGGRNNEQYF. The chain carries TRBV7-9 and TRBJ2-7, with D possibly matching TRBD2 (5 bases). The CDR3 is 16 residues long. Trimming cost V 5 bases and J 5 bases, with 22 bases left between them. The germline CDR1 and CDR2 sequences are SEHNR and FQNEAQ (reference sequence).

V and J are TRBV19 and TRBJ1-5, with D uncertain. This CDR3 contains 11 residues. From germline, CDR1 is LNHDA and CDR2 SQIVND (reference sequence). The V end was cut by 7 bases, the J end by 3 bases, with 4 bases between. In DNA form, the CDR3 reads TGTGCCAGTATCTCCAATCAGCCCCAGCATTTT. Its protein product is CASISNQPQHF.

The chain is built from TRBV7-9 and TRBJ2-5; D possibly corresponds to TRBD1 (5 bases). Trimming pared 7 bases from V and 5 bases from J, leaving 20 bases between. Germline CDR1 SEHNR, CDR2 FQNEAQ (reference sequence). The CDR3 spans 15 residues. CDR3 loop: CASTHPEQGRETQYF. The CDR3 DNA sequence: TGTGCCAGCACCCACCCGGAGCAGGGTCGGGAGACCCAGTACTTC.